This TCR beta chain was captured in a study of beta chain features in type 1 diabetes. Isolation of CD4+ naive, central memory, regulatory and stem cell-like memory cells was achieved by sorting via CD45RO/CCR7/CD25/CD127/CD95/CD27. The CDR3 has 15 residues. With 3 bases removed from V and 1 base from J, the gap between germline ends came to 9 bases. Germline V gene data show CDR1 as KGHSH and CDR2 as LQKENI. Reverse transcribing all isolated RNA meant expressed TCRB transcripts were sequenced. Profiling relied on immunoSEQ multiplex PCR, and the TCRdb table lists in-frame clones only, not all of them. The sample shows 500,000 to 850,000 clones, more than 12% of them seen only once. Study-wide results and limits: Patients' naive, central memory and Treg TCRB repertoires seemed closer to one another than those of healthy donors. Type 1 diabetes patients had moderately but significantly shorter TCRB CDR3s in all four CD4+ subsets.

This clone was seen only a few times. Its antigen is as yet unknown. Other DNA sequences within the sample encode an identical CDR3. This TCR derives from a man younger than 30 with type 1 diabetes. The sequencing input was naive CD4+ T cells from blood. The chain couples TRBV18 to TRBJ2-2, with no clear D. CDR3 in amino acids: CASSPLEENTGELFF. CDR3 DNA sequence: TGTGCCAGCTCACCCCTTGAAGAGAACACCGGGGAGCTGTTTTTT.